The 25 T cell receptor beta chains reported below all come from one sample, sequenced in a study of shared clonotypes between healthy human individuals. Generated by immunoSEQ multiplex PCR, the TCRdb table keeps only in-frame clones and is missing some. The table has around 700,000 clones, 72% seen once. What was sequenced was memory CD4+ T cells sorted from blood. The subset: CD45RA-negative fraction. Receptors were obtained from a woman in her 30s in good health.

The J gene is TRBJ2-5, the V gene TRBV6-6; the D gene is possibly TRBD2 (6 bases). CDR1 is MNHNY, CDR2 SVGAGI, per germline (reference sequence). V lost 6 bases and J 3 bases, leaving 14 bases between the germline ends. CDR3 length: 14 amino acids. In nucleotides, the CDR3 is TGTGCCAGCAGGACTACTAGCTACGAAGAGACCCAGTACTTC. Amino acids: CASRTTSYEETQYF.

This rearrangement joins TRBV7-2 to TRBJ1-2; TRBD1 might be the D (6 bases). Germline V lookup: CDR1 SGHTA, CDR2 FQGNSA. V was pared by 5 bases and J by 1 base, with 14 bases between. The CDR3 runs to 15 residues. CDR3 sequence (DNA): TGTGCCAGCAGCGTGGGACACGGAGGTAACTATGGCTACACCTTC. Translation: CASSVGHGGNYGYTF. Using reference TRBV7-2 and TRBJ1-2 for the parts outside the CDR3, the full variable domain is GAGVSQSPSNKVTEKGKDVELRCDPISGHTALYWYRQSLGQGLEFLIYFQGNSAPDKSGLPSDRFSAERTGGSVSTLTIQRTQQEDSAVYLCASSVGHGGNYGYTFGSGTRLTVV.

The chain links TRBV28 to TRBJ1-2; TRBD1 agrees at 9 bases. The germline gives CDR1 MDHEN, CDR2 SYDVKM. This CDR3 has 14 residues. Trimming took 4 bases from V and 6 from J; bases not matched to a gene: 6. Here the CDR3 DNA reads TGTGCCAGCAGTTCCGGGACAGGGCTTGATGGCTACACCTTC. Translated: CASSSGTGLDGYTF.

The chain couples TRBV19 to TRBJ1-2, with D maybe TRBD1 (6 bases). Germline CDR1 and CDR2: LNHDA and SQIVND (reference sequence). This CDR3 contains 15 residues. The germline V and J ends were trimmed by 0 bases and 6 bases, with 14 bases remaining between them. The CDR3 nucleotides are TGTGCCAGTAGTATAGATCACAGGGCCGGGGATGGCTACACCTTC. Protein sequence: CASSIDHRAGDGYTF.

This clone has a single count. The rearrangement joins TRBV7-9 to TRBJ2-7; the match to TRBD2 covers 10 bases. This CDR3 has 13 residues. Per the germline V gene, CDR1 is SEHNR and CDR2 is FQNEAQ (reference sequence). Trimming took 0 bases from V and 7 from J; bases not matched to a gene: 0. The CDR3 protein is CASSLATSGEQYF. The CDR3 DNA reads as TGTGCCAGCAGCTTAGCGACTAGCGGGGAGCAGTACTTC.

In this sample, this clone turned up once. This chain connects TRBV5-1 to TRBJ2-7; the D gene is possibly TRBD2 (6 bases). The J call is in doubt because the DNA end fits TRBJ2-5 better. This CDR3 region has 16 residues. Per germline, CDR1 SGHRS and CDR2 YFSETQ. The chain's CDR3 is CASSLAGALAQETQYF. CDR3 nucleotides: TGCGCCAGCAGCTTGGCCGGTGCACTAGCCCAAGAGACCCAGTACTTC.

The chain joins TRBV28 to TRBJ1-1; unclear D gene. The V end lost 6 bases, the J end lost 1 base, and 9 bases lay between the germline ends. The CDR3 loop spans 13 amino acids. The germline V gene has CDR1 MDHEN and CDR2 SYDVKM. The DNA of the CDR3 is TGTGCCAGCAGCCCAATTGGGAACACTGAAGCTTTCTTT. Translated: CASSPIGNTEAFF.

A remark on this clone: A junction end diverges from the germline sequence, so it may reflect a read error. The J gene is TRBJ2-7, the V gene TRBV27, with D possibly TRBD2 on 6 matching bases. Germline lookup yields CDR1 MNHEY and CDR2 SMNVEV (reference sequence). The CDR3 contains 13 residues. CDR3 DNA sequence: TGTGCCAGCAGTTCGGGACTTTCCTTCGAGCAGTACTTC. Translated, it gives CASSSGLSFEQYF.

The chain recombines TRBV7-3 with TRBJ1-5, with D perhaps matching TRBD1 (5 bases). The CDR3 extends over 15 amino acids. Germline loops: CDR1 SGHTA, CDR2 FQGTGA. V was pared by 5 bases and J by 4 bases, with 15 bases between. The CDR3 bases are TGTGCCAGCAGCCCAGGACACCTAGAGAATCAGCCCCAGCATTTT. Protein sequence: CASSPGHLENQPQHF. Using reference TRBV7-3 and TRBJ1-5 for the parts outside the CDR3, the full variable domain is GAGVSQTPSNKVTEKGKYVELRCDPISGHTALYWYRQSLGQGPEFLIYFQGTGAADDSGLPNDRFFAVRPEGSVSTLKIQRTERGDSAVYLCASSPGHLENQPQHFGDGTRLSIL.

J is TRBJ2-5 and V is TRBV28; D is possibly TRBD1 (6 bases). CDR1 and CDR2 (germline): MDHEN, SYDVKM. This CDR3 is 14 amino acids long. Trimming pared 6 bases from V and 5 bases from J, leaving 16 bases between. The DNA of the CDR3 is TGTGCCAGCAGGCCACAGGGTGGTGGGGAGACCCAGTACTTC. It is translated as CASRPQGGGETQYF.

There are a few counts of this clone. The chain joins TRBV18 to TRBJ2-7; D is possibly TRBD2 (5 bases). Trimming left V 2 bases short and J 0 bases short, with 8 bases between. This CDR3 region has 14 residues. Germline CDR1 is KGHSH and CDR2 is LQKENI. The CDR3 region is CASSPGETSYEQYF. The CDR3, as DNA: TGTGCCAGCTCACCAGGGGAGACCTCCTACGAGCAGTACTTC.

The V call is TRBV7-4, the J call TRBJ2-1; tentative D call: TRBD2 (5 bases). CDR1 and CDR2 (germline): SGHVT, SQSDAQ. The V and J ends lost 2 bases and 0 bases respectively, with 23 bases between them. The CDR3 is made up of 20 amino acids. The CDR3 here is CASSLICSDLPKSSYNEQFF. The CDR3 DNA reads as TGTGCCAGCAGCTTAATTTGTAGCGACCTTCCGAAAAGCTCCTACAATGAGCAGTTCTTC.

The V and J genes are TRBV14 and TRBJ2-5; D may be TRBD2 (6 bases). The CDR3 totals 16 residues. Trimming removed 1 base from V and 2 bases from J, with 14 bases in between. Germline V gene lookup returns CDR1 SGHDN and CDR2 FVKESK. As DNA, the CDR3 is TGTGCCAGCAGCCAAGCGCCGGGACTGGGTCAAGAGACCCAGTACTTC. Translation gives CASSQAPGLGQETQYF.

This clone was found once. This chain joins TRBV13 and TRBJ2-3, with 8 bases identical to TRBD2. V shed 2 bases, J shed 3 bases, and the junction held 7 bases outside the gene matches. The CDR3 length is 16 residues. Looked up from germline, CDR1 is PRHDT and CDR2 is FYEKMQ (reference sequence). CDR3 sequence reads: CASSLRRGGRTDTQYF. Here the CDR3 DNA reads TGTGCCAGCAGCTTACGTCGGGGCGGGAGGACAGATACGCAGTATTTT.

V gene TRBV2 combines with J gene TRBJ1-2; 10 nucleotides line up with TRBD1. The CDR3 extends over 15 amino acids. From germline, CDR1 is SNHLY and CDR2 FYNNEI. Losses at the gene ends were 6 bases for V and 7 bases for J; bases not matched to a gene: 11. This chain's CDR3 is CASRLLSDRGLGYTF. DNA for the CDR3: TGTGCCAGCAGGCTGCTGTCTGACAGGGGGCTTGGCTACACCTTC.

This chain connects TRBV15 to TRBJ1-3; unclear D gene. The CDR3 has 18 residues. Per the germline V gene, CDR1 is LNHNV and CDR2 is YYDKDF (reference sequence). V was shortened by 0 bases and J by 7 bases, with 22 bases between the two germline ends. The CDR3: CATSRERQSNMQANTIYF. The CDR3 region has the DNA TGTGCCACCAGCAGAGAAAGACAATCCAATATGCAGGCGAACACCATATATTTT.

The gene calls are TRBV18 and TRBJ1-2; unclear D gene. The CDR3 has 14 residues. Germline values: CDR1 KGHSH, CDR2 LQKENI. V was pared by 2 bases and J by 5 bases, with 12 bases between. CDR3 coding DNA: TGTGCCAGCTCACCAGGGCTGGGAGAATATGGCTACACCTTC. The encoded protein is CASSPGLGEYGYTF.

The chain recombines TRBV19 with TRBJ2-5, with 11 positions matching TRBD1. CDR3 size: 15 residues. Germline V gene sequence: CDR1 LNHDA, CDR2 SQIVND (reference sequence). The V gene end was trimmed by 5 bases and the J gene end by 5 bases; junction bases not matched to a gene: 7. The CDR3 loop is CASSPGQGAEETQYF. The DNA for the CDR3 is TGTGCCAGTAGTCCAGGACAGGGGGCGGAGGAGACCCAGTACTTC.

The chain employs TRBV4-2 and TRBJ2-1; 14 bases fit TRBD2. Germline V CDR1 and CDR2: LGHNA, YNFKEQ. CDR3 length equals 16 residues. The V and J ends lost 2 bases and 7 bases, in that order; junction bases with no gene match: 4. The CDR3 sequence is CASSQTGTSGSNEQFF. The CDR3 coding sequence is TGTGCCAGCAGCCAAACCGGGACTAGCGGGAGTAATGAGCAGTTCTTC.

The chain couples TRBV14 to TRBJ1-1, with D tentatively TRBD1 (6 bases). V lost 4 bases and J 0 bases, leaving 24 bases between the germline ends. This CDR3 spans 19 amino acids. CDR1 is SGHDN, CDR2 FVKESK, per germline. The CDR3 DNA follows: TGTGCCAGCAGCCGAGAAAGGGGGACCCACAATCACATGAACACTGAAGCTTTCTTT. As protein: CASSRERGTHNHMNTEAFF.

CDR3 bases: TGTGCCAGCGGGAGGGTGCCCTCCGATACGCAGTATTTT. Amino acid sequence: CASGRVPSDTQYF. The genes are TRBV6-1 and TRBJ2-3, with 7 positions matching TRBD2. This CDR3 region has 13 residues. With 8 bases clipped from V and 6 bases from J, the junction kept 8 bases outside the gene matches. CDR1 is MNHNS and CDR2 is SASEGT in the germline V gene.

The rearrangement links TRBV4-2 to TRBJ2-1; no definite D call. The CDR3 covers 16 residues. Trimming shortened V by 0 bases and J by 2 bases, and 11 bases separated the two germline ends. Germline CDR1 LGHNA, CDR2 YNFKEQ. In DNA, the CDR3 is TGTGCCAGCAGCCAAGAGACATCCCCGCCCTACAATGAGCAGTTCTTC. It is translated as CASSQETSPPYNEQFF.

This chain joins TRBV10-3 and TRBJ2-4, with 10 bases that match TRBD1. The trim removed 3 bases at V and 1 base at J, leaving 3 bases unmatched. The CDR3 consists of 16 residues. The germline V gene encodes CDR1 ENHRY and CDR2 SYGVKD. The CDR3 DNA reads TGTGCCATCAGTGAACCGGGACAGGGGGCCAAAAACATTCAGTACTTC. Protein sequence: CAISEPGQGAKNIQYF.

This chain connects TRBV5-4 to TRBJ1-5; unclear D gene. This CDR3 comprises 12 residues. V gave up 0 bases and J gave up 6 bases, with 4 bases separating them. Germline V gene sequence: CDR1 SGHNT, CDR2 YYREEE (reference sequence). The CDR3 DNA reads TGTGCCAGCAGCTTGGCCGGTCAGCCCCAGCATTTT. Translated: CASSLAGQPQHF.

This chain links TRBV29-1 with TRBJ2-2, with a tentative D call TRBD2 (6 bases). Germline CDR1 is SQVTM and CDR2 is ANQGSEA. V was cut by 4 bases and J by 3 bases, with 12 bases left in between. CDR3 size: 14 residues. The CDR3 DNA sequence: TGCAGCGTTGGTCAAGGGACTTACACCGGGGAGCTGTTTTTT. As protein: CSVGQGTYTGELFF.